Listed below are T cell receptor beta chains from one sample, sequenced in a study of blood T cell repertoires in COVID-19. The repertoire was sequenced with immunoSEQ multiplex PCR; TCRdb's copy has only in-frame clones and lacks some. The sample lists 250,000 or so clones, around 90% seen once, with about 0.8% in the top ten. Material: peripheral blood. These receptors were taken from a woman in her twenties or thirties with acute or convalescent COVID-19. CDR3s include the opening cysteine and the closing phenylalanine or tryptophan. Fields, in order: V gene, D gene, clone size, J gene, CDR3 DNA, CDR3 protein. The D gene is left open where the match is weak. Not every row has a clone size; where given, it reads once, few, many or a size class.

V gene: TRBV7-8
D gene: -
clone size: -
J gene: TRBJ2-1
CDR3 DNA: TGTGCCAGCAGCTTAAACGTTCTTAGCTTCGCCTACAATGAGCAGTTCTTC
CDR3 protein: CASSLNVLSFAYNEQFF

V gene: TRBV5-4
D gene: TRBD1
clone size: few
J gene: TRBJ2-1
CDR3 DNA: TGTGCCAGCAGCCCCAAGGACAGGGTAAATGAGCAGTTCTTC
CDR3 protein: CASSPKDRVNEQFF

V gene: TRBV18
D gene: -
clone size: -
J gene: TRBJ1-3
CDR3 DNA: TGTGCCAGCTCACCCGGGCCCGGGGTTGGAAACACCATATATTTT
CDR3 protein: CASSPGPGVGNTIYF

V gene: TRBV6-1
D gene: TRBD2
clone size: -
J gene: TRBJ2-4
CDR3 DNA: TGTGCCAGCAGTGAAAGCGGGAGTTTGAGGAAAAACATTCAGTACTTC
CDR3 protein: CASSESGSLRKNIQYF

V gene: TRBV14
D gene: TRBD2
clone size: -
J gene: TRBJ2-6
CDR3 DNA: TGTGCCAGCAGCCAAGGGCGGGGACGGGAGGTATTACTCTCTGGGGCCAACGTCCTGACTTTC
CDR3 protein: CASSQGRGREVLLSGANVLTF

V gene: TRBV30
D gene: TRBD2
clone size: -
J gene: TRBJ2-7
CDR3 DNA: TGTGCCTGGGGACTAGCGGGGATGTCCTACGAGCAGTACTTC
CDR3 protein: CAWGLAGMSYEQYF

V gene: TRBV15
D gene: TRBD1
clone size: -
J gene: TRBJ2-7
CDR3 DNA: TGTGCCACCACCCCCGGACAGGGGGACCGTGAGCAGTACTTC
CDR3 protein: CATTPGQGDREQYF

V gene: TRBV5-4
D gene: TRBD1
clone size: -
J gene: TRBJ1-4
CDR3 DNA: TGTGCCAGCAGCTTGGCCAGGGGGAGTAATGAAAAACTGTTTTTT
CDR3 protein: CASSLARGSNEKLFF

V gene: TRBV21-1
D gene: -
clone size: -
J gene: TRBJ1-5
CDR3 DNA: TGTGCCAGCAGCACTAGGGACAGGACTTACAATCAGCCCCAGCATTTT
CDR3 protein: CASSTRDRTYNQPQHF

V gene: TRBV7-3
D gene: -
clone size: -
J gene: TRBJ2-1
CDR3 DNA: TGTGCCAGCAGCTTAATACAGTCGTCCAATGAGCAGTTCTTC
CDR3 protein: CASSLIQSSNEQFF

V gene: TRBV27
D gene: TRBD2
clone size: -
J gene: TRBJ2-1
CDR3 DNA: TGTGCCAGCAGTACACTAGCGGGACCCAGGAATGAGCAGTTCTTC
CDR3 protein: CASSTLAGPRNEQFF

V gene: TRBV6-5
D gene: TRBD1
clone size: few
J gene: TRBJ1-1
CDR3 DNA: TGTGCCAGCAGTTACCGGACAGGAATGACTGAAGCTTTCTTT
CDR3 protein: CASSYRTGMTEAFF

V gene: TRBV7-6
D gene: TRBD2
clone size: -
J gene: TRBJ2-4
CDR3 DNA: TGTGCCAGCAGCTTAGCACCGGGACTAGCGGGAGGGGGGGCCAAAAACATTCAGTACTTC
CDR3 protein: CASSLAPGLAGGGAKNIQYF

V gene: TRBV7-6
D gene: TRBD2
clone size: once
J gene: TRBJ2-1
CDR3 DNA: TGTGCCAGCAGCTTATACAGCGGGAGATCCCACAATGAGCAGTTCTTC
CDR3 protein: CASSLYSGRSHNEQFF

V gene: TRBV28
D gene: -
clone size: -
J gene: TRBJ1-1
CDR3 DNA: TGTGCCAGCAGAAGGGACATCCTGGGAGCTTTCTTT
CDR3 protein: CASRRDILGAFF

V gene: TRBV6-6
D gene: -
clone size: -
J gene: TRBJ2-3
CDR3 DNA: TGTGCCAGCAGTCCGGAGACGGAGTATGGACTACAACGCACAGATACGCAGTATTTT
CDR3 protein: CASSPETEYGLQRTDTQYF

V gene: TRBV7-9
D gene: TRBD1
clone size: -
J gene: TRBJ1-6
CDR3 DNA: TGTGCCAGCAGCTTAGGGGGACAGGGGAGCTCCTATAATTCACCCCTCCACTTT
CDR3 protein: CASSLGGQGSSYNSPLHF

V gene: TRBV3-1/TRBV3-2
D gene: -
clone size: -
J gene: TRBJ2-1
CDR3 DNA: TGTGCCAGCAGCCAAGTACAGGCCTCCTACAATGAGCAGTTCTTC
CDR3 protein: CASSQVQASYNEQFF

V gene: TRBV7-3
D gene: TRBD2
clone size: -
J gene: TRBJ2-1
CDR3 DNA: TGTGCCAGCAGCTTAACTAGCGGGAGGGCAGTTGAGCAGTTCTTC
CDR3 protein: CASSLTSGRAVEQFF

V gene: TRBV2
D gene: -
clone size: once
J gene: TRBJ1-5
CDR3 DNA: TGTGCCAGCCAGGGCCGGTCCAATCAGCCCCAGCATTTT
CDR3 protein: CASQGRSNQPQHF

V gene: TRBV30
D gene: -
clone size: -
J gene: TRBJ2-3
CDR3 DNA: TGTGCCTGGAGTGTACTTGCAGATACGCAGTATTTT
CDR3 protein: CAWSVLADTQYF

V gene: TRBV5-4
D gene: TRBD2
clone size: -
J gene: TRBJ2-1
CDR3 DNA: TGTGCCAGCAGCTTAGGAGCTCCGGGAGGATACAATGAGCAGTTCTTC
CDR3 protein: CASSLGAPGGYNEQFF